This passage covers 5 T cell receptor beta chains from one sample sequenced in a study of shared clonotypes between healthy human individuals. Sequenced by immunoSEQ multiplex PCR; TCRdb stores in-frame clones only, minus some. The sample records more than 1 million clones, about 84% being singletons. The sequencing input was memory CD4+ T cells from PBMCs. Described subset: CD45RA-negative fraction. The source is a man younger than 30 in good health. Some clones in this sample may be carry-over from other donors' samples.

Only one count was recorded for this clone. The rearrangement links TRBV7-2 to TRBJ1-1; D is ambiguous. V was trimmed by 0 bases and J by 3 bases, leaving 5 bases between them. The germline V gene encodes CDR1 SGHTA and CDR2 FQGNSA. The CDR3 is 13 residues long. CDR3 sequence: CASSLAVYTEAFF. CDR3 in DNA: TGTGCCAGCAGCTTAGCGGTTTACACTGAAGCTTTCTTT.

The gene calls are TRBV5-1 and TRBJ2-1; 7 bases map to TRBD2. The length of the CDR3 is 16 residues. The junction had 11 bases not matched to a gene; V was cut back by 2 bases and J by 6 bases. Germline V lookup: CDR1 SGHRS, CDR2 YFSETQ. The CDR3 loop reads CASSLIAGRAANEQFF. In DNA, the CDR3 is TGCGCCAGCAGCTTAATCGCGGGGAGGGCCGCCAATGAGCAGTTCTTC.

The chain links TRBV5-1 to TRBJ2-7; 10 nucleotides line up with TRBD1. CDR3 length: 15 amino acids. Losses at the gene ends were 3 bases for V and 6 bases for J; bases not matched to a gene: 9. Germline CDR1 and CDR2: SGHRS and YFSETQ. In DNA form, the CDR3 reads TGCGCCAGCAGCTCCAACCGACAGGGGGCTGGCGAGCAGTACTTC. Translation gives CASSSNRQGAGEQYF.

The chain carries TRBV5-1 and TRBJ2-2; 15 bases fit TRBD2. Germline V gene sequence: CDR1 SGHRS, CDR2 YFSETQ. The CDR3 contains 16 residues. Unmatched junction bases numbered 4, after V lost 3 bases and J lost 7 bases. The CDR3: CASSWTSGRAIGELFF. CDR3 nucleotides: TGCGCCAGCAGCTGGACTAGCGGGAGGGCAATCGGGGAGCTGTTTTTT.

Of note for this clone: Other DNA sequences of this sample code for an identical CDR3. The chain combines TRBV7-9 with TRBJ1-4, with D possibly TRBD1 on 5 matching bases. The CDR3 sequence is 13 residues long. Trimming pared 3 bases from V and 7 bases from J, leaving 9 bases between. Germline V gene data show CDR1 as SEHNR and CDR2 as FQNEAQ (reference sequence). CDR3: CASSLGTGEKLFF. CDR3 in DNA: TGTGCCAGCAGCTTGGGGACTGGTGAAAAACTGTTTTTT.